A single sample is the source of the 23 T cell receptor beta chains below, sequenced in a study of T cell responses to AZD1222 COVID-19 vaccine. Assay used: immunoSEQ multiplex PCR; TCRdb lists only in-frame clones, some missing. The table has 110,000 or so clones, 88% seen once; the top ten hold 5.5% to 7.5%. The sample here was peripheral blood, taken 28 days after the second AZD1222 dose. The source of these receptors is an adult who received the AZD1222 COVID-19 vaccine.

The chain is built from TRBV6-5 and TRBJ2-1, with 10 bases aligning to TRBD1. This CDR3 is 15 amino acids long. After removal of 5 bases from V and 1 base from J, the junction contained 2 bases not matched to a gene. Germline CDR1 MNHEY, CDR2 SVGAGI. The CDR3 bases are TGTGCCAGCAGTCGACAGGGGGCATCCTACAATGAGCAGTTCTTC. This translates into CASSRQGASYNEQFF.

The sample holds a few counts of this clone. The rearrangement uses TRBV6-5 and TRBJ1-5; TRBD1 matches 9 bases. The V gene's germline CDR1 is MNHEY and CDR2 SVGAGI. Trimming cost V 4 bases and J 8 bases; bases outside gene matches: 9. CDR3 length: 15 amino acids. CDR3 nucleotide sequence: TGTGCCAGCAGTTCGCCGGGACAGGGAGGGGAGCCCCAGCATTTT. Encoded protein: CASSSPGQGGEPQHF.

CDR3 residues: CARRTRSPLHF. The CDR3 DNA reads as TGTGCCCGACGGACACGTTCACCCCTCCACTTT. The chain links TRBV30 to TRBJ1-6; possibly TRBD1 for D (5 bases). Germline assignment: CDR1 GTSNPN and CDR2 SVGIG (reference sequence). This CDR3 region has 11 residues. The V and J ends lost 8 bases and 9 bases respectively, with 11 bases between them. Using reference TRBV30 and TRBJ1-6 for the parts outside the CDR3, the full variable domain is SQTIHQWPATLVQPVGSPLSLECTVEGTSNPNLYWYRQAAGRGLQLLFYSVGIGQISSEVPQNLSASRPQDRQFILSSKKLLLSDSGFYLCARRTRSPLHFGNGTRLTVT.

The chain is built from TRBV4-1 and TRBJ2-5; TRBD1 aligns across 9 bases. The CDR3 spans 16 residues. The germline CDR1 and CDR2 sequences are MGHRA and YSYEKL. V was pared by 2 bases and J by 3 bases, with 7 bases of the junction left unmatched. The chain's CDR3 is CASSQYFGDREETQYF. The CDR3 region has the DNA TGCGCCAGCAGCCAATATTTCGGGGACAGGGAAGAGACCCAGTACTTC.

This CDR3 is CASSGSGGNTDTQYF. As DNA, the CDR3 is TGTGCCAGCAGCGGAAGCGGGGGTAACACAGATACGCAGTATTTT. The genes are TRBV5-4 and TRBJ2-3; TRBD2 matches 8 bases. V was pared by 4 bases and J by 2 bases, with 6 bases of the junction left unmatched. CDR1 and CDR2 from the germline V gene are SGHNT and YYREEE (reference sequence). The CDR3 extends over 15 amino acids.

This clone was detected only once. The J gene is TRBJ2-6, the V gene TRBV10-3; 12 bases align to TRBD1. CDR1 and CDR2 from the germline V gene are ENHRY and SYGVKD. This CDR3 is built from 19 residues. Losses at the gene ends were 0 bases for V and 4 bases for J; bases not matched to a gene: 7. The CDR3 DNA reads TGTGCCATCAGTGAGTCATTGGGACAGGGGGCGACCGGGGCCAACGTCCTGACTTTC. Protein sequence: CAISESLGQGATGANVLTF.

The V and J genes are TRBV28 and TRBJ2-1; TRBD1 agrees at 11 bases. V lost 5 bases and J lost 4; bases outside the gene matches: 7. Germline loops: CDR1 MDHEN, CDR2 SYDVKM. The CDR3 spans 16 residues. This chain's CDR3 is CASSRSGTGGYNEQFF. The CDR3 DNA is TGTGCCAGCAGTCGGTCCGGGACAGGGGGTTACAATGAGCAGTTCTTC.

The V gene is TRBV7-2, the J gene TRBJ2-7; D assignment may be TRBD1 or TRBD2 (5 bases each). This CDR3 is built from 13 residues. Trimming took 6 bases from V and 6 from J, leaving 15 bases between them. Germline lookup yields CDR1 SGHTA and CDR2 FQGNSA. The CDR3 DNA sequence: TGTGCCAGCAGTTTGGGACCGCCCGCCGAGCAGTACTTC. Translating gives CASSLGPPAEQYF.

The chain has TRBV19 and TRBJ1-4, with D tentatively TRBD1 (5 bases). This CDR3 has 13 residues. The ends were cut back, 7 bases at V and 4 bases at J, with 10 bases in the middle. The germline V gene has CDR1 LNHDA and CDR2 SQIVND (reference sequence). CDR3 region: CASIGAFNEKLFF. For the CDR3, the DNA is TGTGCCAGTATTGGGGCCTTTAATGAAAAACTGTTTTTT.

This clone occurred once. The chain is built from TRBV3-1 (or the pseudogene TRBV3-2) and TRBJ2-5; possible D gene TRBD1, 5 bases. This CDR3 region has 15 residues. V was pared by 0 bases and J by 9 bases, with 17 bases between. CDR1 LGHDT and CDR2 YNNKEL come from the germline V gene (reference sequence). The DNA of the CDR3 is TGTGCCAGCAGCCAAGATTTGGCCCAATCACAGGCCCAGTACTTC. This encodes CASSQDLAQSQAQYF.

CDR3 bases: TGTGCCAGCACCGAGGGGGGGTGGGAGCAGTACTTC. Translating it yields CASTEGGWEQYF. The chain uses TRBV6-1 and TRBJ2-7, with a weak D call TRBD2 (7 bases). There are 12 residues in the CDR3. The ends were cut back, 7 bases at V and 7 bases at J, with 14 bases in the middle. CDR1 and CDR2 from the germline V gene are MNHNS and SASEGT.

This clone came up once. The chain couples TRBV7-9 to TRBJ1-2, with D hard to call. The CDR3 sequence is 14 residues long. From germline, CDR1 is SEHNR and CDR2 FQNEAQ (reference sequence). The V and J ends lost 0 bases and 10 bases respectively, with 15 bases between them. CDR3: CASSLAFALDDYTF. CDR3 in DNA: TGTGCCAGCAGCTTAGCCTTCGCGTTAGACGACTACACCTTC.

The V gene is TRBV6-6, the J gene TRBJ1-1, with TRBD1 matching over 10 bases. V shed 8 bases and J 5 bases; nucleotides not matched to a gene: 8. The length of the CDR3 is 14 residues. Germline loops: CDR1 MNHNY, CDR2 SVGAGI (reference sequence). In DNA, the CDR3 is TGTGCCAGCCGAAAGACAGGGGGCGTTACTGAAGCTTTCTTT. Amino acids: CASRKTGGVTEAFF.

The genes are TRBV7-9 and TRBJ2-3; 7 nucleotides line up with TRBD1. With 1 base clipped from V and 7 bases from J, the junction kept 5 bases outside the gene matches. Germline CDR1 and CDR2: SEHNR and FQNEAQ (reference sequence). This CDR3 has 14 residues. The CDR3 region is CASSLGQGMNTQYF. The CDR3 DNA reads TGTGCCAGCAGCTTAGGACAGGGTATGAATACGCAGTATTTT.

The chain is built from TRBV6-5 and TRBJ2-3, with TRBD2 as a possible D gene (5 bases). The CDR3 sequence is 14 residues long. CDR1 MNHEY and CDR2 SVGAGI come from the germline V gene. Trimming cost V 11 bases and J 5 bases, with 20 bases left between them. The CDR3 DNA reads as TGTGCCGCCGCACGGACTCGAGTTATAGATACGCAGTATTTT. Amino acids: CAAARTRVIDTQYF.

The V and J genes are TRBV7-9 and TRBJ1-2; D is uncertain. From germline, CDR1 is SEHNR and CDR2 FQNEAQ (reference sequence). V was shortened by 5 bases and J by 0 bases, with 4 bases between the two germline ends. The CDR3 has 12 amino acids. The CDR3: CASSETNYGYTF. DNA of the CDR3: TGTGCCAGCAGCGAGACTAACTATGGCTACACCTTC.

The chain combines TRBV27 with TRBJ2-2; no definite D call. CDR1 and CDR2 (germline): MNHEY, SMNVEV (reference sequence). The CDR3 spans 12 residues. Trimming removed 2 bases from V and 7 bases from J, with 5 bases in between. The CDR3 sequence: CASSLLIGELFF. CDR3 nucleotides: TGTGCCAGCAGTTTACTGATCGGGGAGCTGTTTTTT.

The chain links TRBV29-1 to TRBJ2-7; D gene ambiguous. The CDR3 is 12 amino acids. Trimming stripped 3 bases from V and 0 bases from J, with 6 bases between. Germline-derived CDR1 and CDR2 are SQVTM and ANQGSEA. CDR3 in DNA: TGCAGCGTTGAGTCAGCCTCCTACGAGCAGTACTTC. This encodes CSVESASYEQYF.

The chain joins TRBV6-5 to TRBJ1-6, with 8 bases fitting TRBD1. This CDR3 is built from 14 residues. Germline loops: CDR1 MNHEY, CDR2 SVGAGI. V shed 2 bases, J shed 8 bases, and the junction held 2 bases outside the gene matches. Here the CDR3 reads CASSYLQGDSPLHF. CDR3 bases: TGTGCCAGCAGTTACCTACAGGGGGATTCACCCCTCCACTTT.

The chain combines TRBV7-2 with TRBJ2-7; D is undetermined. CDR1 SGHTA and CDR2 FQGNSA come from the germline V gene. This CDR3 comprises 13 residues. V was cut by 4 bases and J by 5 bases, with 12 bases left in between. CDR3 protein: CASSSGWSNEQYF. CDR3 coding DNA: TGTGCCAGCAGCTCCGGGTGGAGTAACGAGCAGTACTTC.

This sequence joins TRBV28 and TRBJ1-5; D ambiguous. Germline lookup yields CDR1 MDHEN and CDR2 SYDVKM. V was pared by 1 base and J by 4 bases, with 8 bases between. The CDR3 is made up of 14 amino acids. CDR3 sequence (DNA): TGTGCCAGCAGTTTATCACAGCAAAATCAGCCCCAGCATTTT. Protein: CASSLSQQNQPQHF.

The V gene is TRBV27, the J gene TRBJ1-5; D is possibly TRBD1 (6 bases). The CDR3 has 13 amino acids. Trimming took off 3 bases at V and 7 bases at J, with 10 bases between the two ends. The V gene's germline CDR1 is MNHEY and CDR2 SMNVEV (reference sequence). The CDR3 coding sequence is TGTGCCAGCAGTTTCGGGGGCGGGCAGCCCCAGCATTTT. Translating gives CASSFGGGQPQHF.

This chain links TRBV25-1 with TRBJ2-3; D gene unclear. The CDR3 is 14 amino acids. V was trimmed by 4 bases and J by 4 bases, leaving 12 bases between them. Germline values: CDR1 MGHDK, CDR2 SYGVNS. The CDR3 sequence is CASSVGMRADTQYF. The CDR3 DNA follows: TGTGCCAGCAGTGTTGGTATGAGAGCAGATACGCAGTATTTT.